This T cell receptor beta chain was captured by sequencing in a study of blood T cells in healthy people across ages. Isolation of PBMCs gave at least 6 million cells per sample. CDR3 length equals 13 residues. Looked up from germline, CDR1 is DFQATT and CDR2 is SNEGSKA (reference sequence). Trimming cost V 2 bases and J 6 bases; bases outside gene matches: 4. Through a sample-barcoded 5' primer and a J-beta primer mix, a second PCR was run for about 6 to 11 cycles. Via MiXCR, TCRdb re-called the 5' RACE reads, giving one row per CDR3 protein. Of hundreds of thousands of distinct CDR3 sequences in the sample, roughly three fifths were seen once. As concerns this clonotype: Its matching antigen is unknown.

Overall study results and limits: Long-lived donors exceeded aged donors in naive CD4+ cells and diversity.

The source is a man between 40 and 49 years old in good health. Sequenced: blood. The chain combines TRBV20-1 with TRBJ1-5; 7 bases fit TRBD1. CDR3 in amino acids: CSARTGEGQPQHF. The CDR3 DNA reads as TGCAGTGCTAGAACAGGGGAGGGTCAGCCCCAGCATTTT.